This entry describes one TCR beta chain. The data were obtained in a study of regulatory dendritic cells for organ transplantation. Using immunoSEQ multiplex PCR, the repertoire was profiled, and TCRdb retains in-frame clones only, with some absent. Of 26,000 or so clones listed, around 84% are singletons. Germline-derived CDR1 and CDR2 are SGHDN and FVKESK. With V trimmed by 0 bases and J by 0 bases, 16 bases remained unmatched. The CDR3 extends over 21 amino acids. Sequenced material: naive CD4+ T cells from blood. Documented subset: CD45RA+ naive T cells. The TCR originated in a human donor in good health. The V gene is TRBV14, the J gene TRBJ2-3, with 9 bases identical to TRBD2. The chain's CDR3 is CASSQDWRGTSRVLSTDTQYF. CDR3 bases: TGTGCCAGCAGCCAAGATTGGAGGGGGACTAGCAGGGTGCTGAGCACAGATACGCAGTATTTT.